The rows below give T cell receptor beta chains drawn from one sample of a study of OX40 agonist ivuxolimab in advanced cancers. Using immunoSEQ multiplex PCR, the repertoire was profiled, and TCRdb retains in-frame clones only, with some absent. Here the sample spans tens of thousands of clones, around 81% being singletons. Sequencing was performed on CD4+ or CD8+ T cells sorted from blood, taken in a trial of the OX40 agonist ivuxolimab. These receptor sequences come from an adult with an advanced solid tumor such as melanoma, head and neck, liver or kidney cancer. CDR3s include the opening cysteine and the closing phenylalanine or tryptophan. D genes are given only for firm matches. Expanded clones get a size class; other rows say once, few or many, or leave the size out.

>NA|TRBV28|NA|TRBJ2-6
TGTGCCAGCAGTTTGTGGGCTGGGGCCAACGTCCTGACTTTC
CASSLWAGANVLTF
>NA|TRBV7-2|TRBD2|TRBJ2-1
TGTGCCAGCAGCCATACCCATAGCGGGAGGCGCGGGAACAATGAGCAGTTCTTC
CASSHTHSGRRGNNEQFF
>NA|TRBV6-5|NA|TRBJ1-4
TGTGCCAGCAGTCCCCTCCCGGGGGGGAAGGAAAAACTGTTTTTT
CASSPLPGGKEKLFF
>NA|TRBV6-6|NA|TRBJ1-3
TGTGCCAGCAGCAGGGACGGGAACTCTGGAAACACCATATATTTT
CASSRDGNSGNTIYF
>NA|TRBV18|TRBD1|TRBJ2-7
TGTGCCAGCTCCGGACAGGGGCCCTCCTACGAGCAGTACTTC
CASSGQGPSYEQYF
>NA|TRBV11-2|NA|TRBJ1-3
TGTGCCAGCAGCTCAAACCCGGGACGGACAAGAAACACCATATATTTT
CASSSNPGRTRNTIYF
>NA|TRBV7-2|NA|TRBJ2-5
TGTGCCAGCAGCTTAGCGGGCCAGGGGCTCCAAGAGACCCAGTACTTC
CASSLAGQGLQETQYF
>few|TRBV5-6|NA|TRBJ1-6
TGTGCCAGCAGCTTACAGCAGGCCCTCGATAATTCACCCCTCCACTTT
CASSLQQALDNSPLHF
>NA|TRBV2|NA|TRBJ2-5
TGTGCCAGCAGTGACCCCCGGAGGGCTAGCGTCGAGACCCAGTACTTC
CASSDPRRASVETQYF
>NA|TRBV19|TRBD1|TRBJ1-3
TGTGCCAGTAGATCGGACAGGGTCGGAAACACCATATATTTT
CASRSDRVGNTIYF
>NA|TRBV2|NA|TRBJ1-1
TGTGCCAGCAGTGAAGGAGGGAGGAACACTGAAGCTTTCTTT
CASSEGGRNTEAFF
>once|TRBV10-3|TRBD1|TRBJ1-1
TGTGCCATCAGTTCGGGACAGGGGATTGGCGGCACTGAAGCTTTCTTT
CAISSGQGIGGTEAFF
>NA|TRBV7-9|NA|TRBJ2-7
TGTGCCAGCAGCCCCCGAAAAGAGCCATCTTACGAGCAGTACTTC
CASSPRKEPSYEQYF
>once|TRBV2|TRBD1|TRBJ2-7
TGTGCCAGCAGGAGGGACAGCTACGAGCAGTACTTC
CASRRDSYEQYF
>NA|TRBV5-1|NA|TRBJ1-1
TGCGCCAGCAGCTTGGACGCAGTCGGGACTAACACTGAAGCTTTCTTT
CASSLDAVGTNTEAFF
>NA|TRBV18|NA|TRBJ2-7
TGTGCCAGCTCTCAGGGACACCAATACGAGCAGTACTTC
CASSQGHQYEQYF
>NA|TRBV10-2|NA|TRBJ1-5
TGCGCCAGCAGTGATCAGCAAAAACAGCCCCAGCATTTT
CASSDQQKQPQHF
>NA|TRBV7-3|NA|TRBJ2-3
TGTGCCAGCAGCTTAATGCCACTTCGAACTGATACGCAGTATTTT
CASSLMPLRTDTQYF
>NA|TRBV5-4|NA|TRBJ2-5
TGTGCCACCGCGGACAGTAACCAAGAGACCCAGTACTTC
CATADSNQETQYF
>NA|TRBV9|NA|TRBJ2-7
TGTGCCAGCAGCGTAGGACGGAACTCCTACGAGCAGTACTTC
CASSVGRNSYEQYF
>NA|TRBV13|NA|TRBJ2-1
TGTGCCAGCAGCTTAAGAAGAAATGAGCAGTTCTTC
CASSLRRNEQFF
>NA|TRBV7-2|TRBD1|TRBJ2-7
TGTGCCAGCAGCTTAGGGGGGACAGATCTCTACGAGCAGTACTTC
CASSLGGTDLYEQYF
>NA|TRBV7-9|NA|TRBJ1-2
TGTGCCAGCAGCTTACTTAATGGCAGGGGCTATGGCTACACCTTC
CASSLLNGRGYGYTF
>few|TRBV5-1|TRBD1|TRBJ1-2
TGCGCCAGCAGCTTGGTGGGGACAGGGCTTACTCCTAACTATGGCTACACCTTC
CASSLVGTGLTPNYGYTF
>NA|TRBV10-2|TRBD1|TRBJ2-1
TGCGCCAGCGAGGGACAGGGATCCTACAATGAGCAGTTCTTC
CASEGQGSYNEQFF
>NA|TRBV10-3|TRBD2|TRBJ2-2
TGTGCCATCAGTGAAAGGAACCCTAGCGGGGGTTCTGTCGGGGAGCTGTTTTTT
CAISERNPSGGSVGELFF
>NA|TRBV7-2|NA|TRBJ1-2
TGTGCCAGCAGCTTACTAAGCAGGGATTATGGCTACACCTTC
CASSLLSRDYGYTF
>once|TRBV7-2|NA|TRBJ2-7
TGTGCCAGCAGCTCCGGGGCAGGGCTCGAGCAGTACTTC
CASSSGAGLEQYF
>few|TRBV5-1|TRBD2|TRBJ2-7
TGCGCCAGCAGCTTGGTGGCGGGAGGCCCTTACGAGCAGTACTTC
CASSLVAGGPYEQYF
>NA|TRBV5-1|NA|TRBJ2-3
TGCGCCAGCAGCTTGAACGGACCCGCGGATACGCAGTATTTT
CASSLNGPADTQYF
>NA|TRBV27|NA|TRBJ2-7
TGTGCCAGCAGTTACTTGGACGGCGAGCAGTACTTC
CASSYLDGEQYF
>NA|TRBV4-2|NA|TRBJ1-6
TGTGCCAGCAGCCAAGAAGGGGTCAGCTCCTATAATTCACCCCTCCACTTT
CASSQEGVSSYNSPLHF
>once|TRBV5-1|NA|TRBJ2-7
TGCGCCAGCAGCTTGGCCGGGACATCCTACGAGCAGTACTTC
CASSLAGTSYEQYF
>NA|TRBV7-2|NA|TRBJ1-1
TGTGCCAGCAGCTTAGTGGAGAACACTGAAGCTTTCTTT
CASSLVENTEAFF
>NA|TRBV7-6|NA|TRBJ2-7
TGTGCCAGCAGCTTCATCCGTACAGGGATTGAATACGAGCAGTACTTC
CASSFIRTGIEYEQYF
>NA|TRBV5-1|TRBD2|TRBJ2-3
TGCGCCAGCAGCTCTAGCGGTCACACAGATACGCAGTATTTT
CASSSSGHTDTQYF
>NA|TRBV20-1|NA|TRBJ2-5
TGCAGTGCTAGTAGATTGGAGACCCAGTACTTC
CSASRLETQYF
>NA|TRBV5-4|NA|TRBJ2-5
TGTGCCAGCAGCTTGGTTGCCCAAGAGACCCAGTACTTC
CASSLVAQETQYF
>NA|TRBV5-1|NA|TRBJ2-5
TGCGCCAGCAGCTTGTACAGGCAGGGAAAGACCCAGTACTTC
CASSLYRQGKTQYF
>NA|TRBV4-1|TRBD1|TRBJ1-3
TGCGCCAGCAGCTTCCGTACAGGGGGCTCTGGAAACACCATATATTTT
CASSFRTGGSGNTIYF
>NA|TRBV14|NA|TRBJ2-3
TGTGCCAGCAGCCAAGATAGGGACACAGATACGCAGTATTTT
CASSQDRDTDTQYF
>NA|TRBV28|NA|TRBJ1-3
TGTGCCAGCAGTTTCTTGGTTCGGGTCTATCCTGGAAACACCATATATTTT
CASSFLVRVYPGNTIYF
>NA|TRBV7-9|NA|TRBJ2-7
TGTGCCAGCAGCTCGGCGAACTACGAGCAGTACTTC
CASSSANYEQYF
>NA|TRBV4-1|NA|TRBJ1-2
TGCGCCAGCAGCCAAGATGCTGGACGGCGTTATGGCTACACCTTC
CASSQDAGRRYGYTF
>NA|TRBV23-1|NA|TRBJ2-3
TGCGCCAGCAGTCTCCCTGATACCGGAGCAGATACGCAGTATTTT
CASSLPDTGADTQYF
>NA|TRBV2|NA|TRBJ1-2
TGTGCCAGCAGTGATGCGGGGGCAGGGGGCTACACCTTC
CASSDAGAGGYTF
>NA|TRBV19|TRBD1|TRBJ1-2
TGTGCCAGTAGTAAGGGACAGGTCTACTATGGCTACACCTTC
CASSKGQVYYGYTF
>NA|TRBV11-2|TRBD1|TRBJ2-3
TGTGCCAGCAGCATTCAGGGGGCCGATACGCAGTATTTT
CASSIQGADTQYF